This TCR beta chain was obtained from a study of CD8 T cells in Susac syndrome. Whole-study results and caveats: Individuals included in the TCR sequencing and HLA analysis were acknowledged by the study to be relatively few in number.

With regard to this clonotype: No antigen is known for it.

The ends were cut back, 0 bases at V and 9 bases at J, with 12 bases in the middle. CDR3 length: 13 residues. CDR1 and CDR2 from the germline V gene are LGHDT and YNNKEL (reference sequence). From blood CD8+ and CD4+ T cells, TCR beta sequences were generated. As controls, healthy donors matched for age and sex were used. Reverse transcription of about 0.5 to 1 ug RNA used random hexamers. immunoSEQ multiplex PCR amplified TCR beta CDR3 across 54 Vbeta, 13 Jbeta. Using its own MiXCR run on the immunoSEQ multiplex PCR reads, TCRdb lists one record per CDR3 protein. The sample lists about 120,000 distinct CDR3 sequences, 85% to 95% occurring once.

Sample: CD4+ T cells from PBMCs. The sequence came from a human donor in good health. V is TRBV3-1 and J is TRBJ2-7; D is unclear. Here the CDR3 DNA reads TGTGCCAGCAGCCAAGAAGAGAGGTCAAGGCAGTACTTC. This sequence encodes CASSQEERSRQYF.